This T cell receptor (beta chain) comes out of a study of OX40 agonist ivuxolimab in advanced cancers. Looking at the study overall: Patients assigned to dose escalation were diagnosed with hepatocellular carcinoma, melanoma, renal cell or head and neck cancer.

Regarding this clone: What it binds is unknown.

Broader study findings: Low normalized T-cell clonal expansion was also seen in some nonresponders. By week 6 at 0.1 to 3.0 mg/kg, blood CD4+ and CD8+ T cells had expanded clonally.

Sequenced by immunoSEQ multiplex PCR; TCRdb stores in-frame clones only, minus some. The sample lists about 57,000 clones, about 83% occurring once. This TCR came from an adult with an advanced solid tumor such as melanoma, head and neck, liver or kidney cancer. The sequencing used CD4+ or CD8+ T cells sorted from blood, collected in a trial of the OX40 agonist ivuxolimab.

CDR3 region: CASSPFLGSLTTGELFF. The CDR3 nucleotides read TGTGCCAGCTCACCTTTTCTGGGCTCCCTTACCACCGGGGAGCTGTTTTTT. The chain carries TRBV18 and TRBJ2-2; D not resolved. The germline gives CDR1 KGHSH, CDR2 LQKENI. This CDR3 has 17 residues. Trimming stripped 3 bases from V and 4 bases from J, with 18 bases between.